This paragraph covers one T cell receptor beta chain sequence. No antigen is known for it. Germline-derived CDR1 and CDR2 are SGHVS and FQNEAQ. The CDR3 runs to 15 residues. V dropped 2 bases and J dropped 2; count of bases not matched to a gene: 2. This entry comes from a study of cytomegalovirus exposure and HLA in healthy donors. Study-wide findings and caveats: A cluster of highly shared sequence variants was likely a sequencing artifact. TCR beta V- and J-gene trimming was later associated with a missense DCLRE1C variant.

The PCR had 60 Vbeta and 13 Jbeta primers. Sequencing was performed with immunoSEQ multiplex PCR; in TCRdb, only in-frame clones are kept and a portion is missing. The table includes hundreds of thousands of clones, 76% detected once. This receptor was taken from a man aged 18-30 years in good health and CMV-seronegative. This chain connects TRBV7-8 to TRBJ2-5, with 10 bases aligning to TRBD2. Material for sequencing was PBMCs. CDR3 sequence: CASSLFSGRQETQYF. Written as DNA, the CDR3 is TGTGCCAGCAGCTTATTTAGCGGGAGGCAAGAGACCCAGTACTTC.